Listed below are T cell receptor beta chains from one sample, sequenced in a study of OX40 agonist ivuxolimab in advanced cancers. Assay: immunoSEQ multiplex PCR; the TCRdb copy retains only in-frame clones and omits some. The profile shows about 78,000 clones, around 91% of them singletons. The sample here was CD4+ or CD8+ T cells sorted from blood, taken in a trial of the OX40 agonist ivuxolimab. Source of these receptors: an adult with an advanced solid tumor such as melanoma, head and neck, liver or kidney cancer. Both conserved end residues are trimmed from each CDR3. Each record gives: J gene, V gene, CDR3 protein.

j_gene: TRBJ1-1; v_gene: TRBV30; CDR3aa: AWRQNTEAF
j_gene: -; v_gene: TRBV7-9; CDR3aa: ASSQGAIEYEQY
j_gene: TRBJ2-2; v_gene: TRBV18; CDR3aa: ASSPRPTGELF
j_gene: TRBJ2-1; v_gene: TRBV30; CDR3aa: AWSVGTSGGYNEQF
j_gene: TRBJ2-2; v_gene: TRBV2; CDR3aa: ATIETRNTGELF
j_gene: TRBJ2-5; v_gene: TRBV5-1; CDR3aa: ASTGQAEETQY
j_gene: TRBJ2-1; v_gene: TRBV15; CDR3aa: ATSRESQDRRKPYNEQF
j_gene: TRBJ2-1; v_gene: TRBV27; CDR3aa: ASSFWDTSSYNEQF
j_gene: TRBJ1-2; v_gene: TRBV4-1; CDR3aa: ASSQRTGRYGYT
j_gene: TRBJ1-5; v_gene: TRBV2; CDR3aa: ASSQGRFVNQPQH
j_gene: TRBJ2-5; v_gene: TRBV5-4; CDR3aa: ASSFPTGQETQY
j_gene: TRBJ2-2; v_gene: TRBV18; CDR3aa: ASSSDLAGELF
j_gene: TRBJ2-7; v_gene: TRBV4-1; CDR3aa: ASSQDLTYEQY
j_gene: TRBJ2-3; v_gene: TRBV7-2; CDR3aa: ASSHPGLAGTDTQY
j_gene: TRBJ1-2; v_gene: TRBV2; CDR3aa: ASSEEGRYYGYT
j_gene: TRBJ1-1; v_gene: TRBV5-4; CDR3aa: ASSTPRGPEDEAF
j_gene: TRBJ1-5; v_gene: TRBV27; CDR3aa: ASSLSWIPNQPQH
j_gene: TRBJ2-6; v_gene: TRBV4-2; CDR3aa: ASSQEGGNGANVLT
j_gene: TRBJ2-2; v_gene: TRBV30; CDR3aa: AWRRDGDTGELF
j_gene: TRBJ1-2; v_gene: TRBV19; CDR3aa: ASSTRRAQGYT
j_gene: TRBJ2-1; v_gene: TRBV5-4; CDR3aa: ASSLDLTGNEQF
j_gene: TRBJ1-2; v_gene: TRBV5-1; CDR3aa: ASSLGGNGYT
j_gene: TRBJ1-1; v_gene: TRBV5-1; CDR3aa: ASTGDTEAF
j_gene: TRBJ2-2; v_gene: TRBV5-1; CDR3aa: ASSLVGLPNTGELF
j_gene: TRBJ2-2; v_gene: TRBV7-8; CDR3aa: ASSRVGGRRGGELF